This TCR beta chain was retrieved from a study of human T cells and chemical hapten exposure. Study-wide findings and caveats: DPC sensitization produced no change in TCRs with frequency above 1 in 1000.

In this sample, this clonotype turned up a few times. Its antigen is not known. Trimming at V came to 6 bases and at J to 8 bases, leaving 4 bases not matched to a gene. This CDR3 has 13 residues. What the library attached to individual cDNA molecules were unique molecular identifiers. Original analysis: A per-sample median of about 96,000 TCRs was observed, with a range of roughly 20,000 to 690,600. TCRdb reprocessed the 5' RACE reads with MiXCR, giving one entry per CDR3 protein. Clone size and V and J calls follow TCRdb, not the original study. The data hold about 81,000 distinct CDR3 sequences, with about a sixth observed a single time. Sequencing started from total RNA isolated from unfractionated whole blood.

The chain couples TRBV12-3 or TRBV12-4 to TRBJ2-7, with 13 bases matching TRBD2. The TCR sequence derives from a female donor in good health. As DNA, the CDR3 is TGTGCCAGCAGCCGGACTAGCGGGGGCCAGCAGTACTTC. It is translated as CASSRTSGGQQYF.